Sequencing of this T cell receptor beta chain was carried out in a study of CD8 T cells in Susac syndrome. Study context: Eight or nine of the sequenced Susac syndrome patients were in remission, and more than 5 had active disease.

Reverse transcription used roughly 0.5 to 1 ug RNA and random hexamers. TCR beta CDR3 was amplified by immunoSEQ multiplex PCR. This amplification extended across 54 Vbeta and 13 Jbeta segments. TCRdb independently ran MiXCR on the immunoSEQ multiplex PCR reads; one entry per CDR3 protein. The sample contains roughly 160,000 distinct CDR3 sequences, around 95% of which appear only once. The T cells that were sequenced for TCR beta were CD8+ and CD4+ cells from blood. Germline V CDR1 and CDR2: MRHNA, SNTAGT. The V end lost 0 bases, the J end lost 5 bases, and 10 bases lay between the germline ends. The CDR3 totals 14 residues.

The receptor's source is a human donor with Susac syndrome. Material for sequencing was CD4+ T cells from PBMCs. The chain joins TRBV6-4 to TRBJ2-5; D is undetermined. The CDR3 spells CASSDSRRKETQYF. DNA for the CDR3: TGTGCCAGCAGTGACTCGAGAAGGAAGGAGACCCAGTACTTC.